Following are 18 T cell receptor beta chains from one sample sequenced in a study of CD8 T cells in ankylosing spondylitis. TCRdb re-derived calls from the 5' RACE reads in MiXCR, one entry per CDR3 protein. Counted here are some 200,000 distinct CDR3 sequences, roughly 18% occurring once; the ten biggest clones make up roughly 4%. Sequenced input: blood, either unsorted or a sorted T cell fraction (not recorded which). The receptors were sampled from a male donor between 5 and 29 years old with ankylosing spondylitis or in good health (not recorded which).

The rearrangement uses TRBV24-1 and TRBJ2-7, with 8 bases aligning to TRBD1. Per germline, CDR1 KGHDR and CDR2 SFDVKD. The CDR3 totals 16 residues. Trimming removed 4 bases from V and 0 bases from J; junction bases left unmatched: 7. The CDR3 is CATSDQTGVHSYEQYV. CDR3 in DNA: TGTGCCACCAGTGACCAGACAGGGGTTCACTCCTACGAGCAGTACGTC.

The CDR3 coding sequence is TGCGCCAGCAGCTTGAGGGGACTAGACCAGAATGAGCAGTTCTTC. Translated, it gives CASSLRGLDQNEQFF. The chain links TRBV5-1 to TRBJ2-1, with 8 bases lining up with TRBD2. From germline, CDR1 is SGHRS and CDR2 YFSETQ. This CDR3 comprises 15 residues. The J segment lost 7 bases and the V segment lost 1 base, leaving 7 bases of the junction unmatched.

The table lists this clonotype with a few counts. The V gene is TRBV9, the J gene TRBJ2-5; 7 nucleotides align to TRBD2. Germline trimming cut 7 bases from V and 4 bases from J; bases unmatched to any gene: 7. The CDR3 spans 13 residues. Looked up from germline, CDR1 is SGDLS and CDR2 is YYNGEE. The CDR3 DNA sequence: TGTGCCAGCGCGGCGGGAGTAGCAGAGACCCAGTACTTC. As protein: CASAAGVAETQYF.

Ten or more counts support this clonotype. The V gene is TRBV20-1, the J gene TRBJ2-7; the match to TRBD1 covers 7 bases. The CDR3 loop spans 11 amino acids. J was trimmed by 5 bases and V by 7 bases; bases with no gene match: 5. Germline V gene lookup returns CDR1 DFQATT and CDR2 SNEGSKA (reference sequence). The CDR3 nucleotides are TGCAGTGGCCGGACAGGCGACGAGCAGTACTTC. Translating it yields CSGRTGDEQYF.

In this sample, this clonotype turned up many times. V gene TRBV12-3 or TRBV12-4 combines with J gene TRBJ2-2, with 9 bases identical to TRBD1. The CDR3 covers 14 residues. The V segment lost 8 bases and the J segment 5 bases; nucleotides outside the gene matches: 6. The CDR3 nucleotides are TGTGCCAGCCGGTGGGGACAGGGAACCGGGGAGCTGTTTTTT. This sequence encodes CASRWGQGTGELFF.

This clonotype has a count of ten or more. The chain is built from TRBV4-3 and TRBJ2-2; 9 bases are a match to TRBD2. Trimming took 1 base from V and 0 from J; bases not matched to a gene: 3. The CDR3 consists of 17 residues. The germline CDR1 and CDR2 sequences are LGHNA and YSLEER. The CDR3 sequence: CASSQVPSGANTGELFF. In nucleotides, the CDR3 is TGCGCCAGCAGCCAAGTTCCTAGCGGGGCGAACACCGGGGAGCTGTTTTTT.

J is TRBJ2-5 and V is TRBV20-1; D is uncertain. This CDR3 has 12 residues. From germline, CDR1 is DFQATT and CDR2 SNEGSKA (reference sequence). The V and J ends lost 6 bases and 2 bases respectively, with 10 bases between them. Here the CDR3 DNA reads TGCAGTGCACCGACTGTACAAGAGACCCAGTACTTC. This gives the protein CSAPTVQETQYF.

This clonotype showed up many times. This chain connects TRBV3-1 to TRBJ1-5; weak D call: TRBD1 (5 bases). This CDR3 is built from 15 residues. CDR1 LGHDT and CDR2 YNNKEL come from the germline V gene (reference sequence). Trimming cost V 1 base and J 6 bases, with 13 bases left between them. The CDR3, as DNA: TGTGCCAGCAGCCAAGGTGAAGGGACTACTCAGCCCCAGCATTTT. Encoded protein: CASSQGEGTTQPQHF. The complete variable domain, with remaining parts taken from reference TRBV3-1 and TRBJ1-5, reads DTAVSQTPKYLVTQMGNDKSIKCEQNLGHDTMYWYKQDSKKFLKIMFSYNNKELIINETVPNRFSPKSPDKAHLNLHINSLELGDSAVYFCASSQGEGTTQPQHFGDGTRLSIL.

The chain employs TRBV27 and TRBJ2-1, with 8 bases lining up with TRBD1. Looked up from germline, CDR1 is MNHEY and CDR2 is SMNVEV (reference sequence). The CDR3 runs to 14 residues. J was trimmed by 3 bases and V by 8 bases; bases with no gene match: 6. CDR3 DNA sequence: TGTGCCAGCTCCTCCGGGACAGGCTACAATGAGCAGTTCTTC. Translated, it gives CASSSGTGYNEQFF.

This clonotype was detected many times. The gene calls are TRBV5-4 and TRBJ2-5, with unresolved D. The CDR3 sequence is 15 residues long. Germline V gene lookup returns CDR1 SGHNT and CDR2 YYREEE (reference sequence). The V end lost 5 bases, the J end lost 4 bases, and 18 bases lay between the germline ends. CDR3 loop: CASSYGGPGGETQYF. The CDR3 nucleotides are TGTGCCAGCAGTTATGGCGGACCGGGTGGAGAGACCCAGTACTTC.

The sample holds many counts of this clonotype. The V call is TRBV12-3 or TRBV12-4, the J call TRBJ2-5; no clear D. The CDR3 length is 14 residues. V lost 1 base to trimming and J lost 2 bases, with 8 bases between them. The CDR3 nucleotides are TGTGCCAGCAGTTTAGAGGCAGCGCAAGAGACCCAGTACTTC. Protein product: CASSLEAAQETQYF.

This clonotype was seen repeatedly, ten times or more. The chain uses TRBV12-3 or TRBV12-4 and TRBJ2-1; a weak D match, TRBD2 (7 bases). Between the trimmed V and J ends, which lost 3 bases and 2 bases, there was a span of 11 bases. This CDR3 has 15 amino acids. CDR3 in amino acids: CASSLGGAAYNEQFF. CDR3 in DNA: TGTGCCAGCAGTTTGGGGGGGGCTGCCTACAATGAGCAGTTCTTC.

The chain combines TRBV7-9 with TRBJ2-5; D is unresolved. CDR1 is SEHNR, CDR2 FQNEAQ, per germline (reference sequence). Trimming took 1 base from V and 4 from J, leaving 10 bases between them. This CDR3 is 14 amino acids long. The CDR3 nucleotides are TGTGCCAGCAGCTTAGTAATCTCAGGAGAGACCCAGTACTTC. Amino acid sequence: CASSLVISGETQYF.

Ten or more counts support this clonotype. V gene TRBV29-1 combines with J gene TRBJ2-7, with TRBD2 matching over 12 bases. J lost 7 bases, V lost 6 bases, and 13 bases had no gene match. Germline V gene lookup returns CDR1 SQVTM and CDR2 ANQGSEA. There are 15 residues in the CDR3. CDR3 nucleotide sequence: TGCAGCGTCCGAAGGCTAGCGGGAGGGCCGGGGGAGCAGTACTTC. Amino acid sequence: CSVRRLAGGPGEQYF.

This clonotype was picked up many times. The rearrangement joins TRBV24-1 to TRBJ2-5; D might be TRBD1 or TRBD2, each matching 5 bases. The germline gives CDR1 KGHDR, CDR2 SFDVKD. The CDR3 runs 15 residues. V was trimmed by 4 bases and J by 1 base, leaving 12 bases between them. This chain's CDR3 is CATSDQGRIQETQYF. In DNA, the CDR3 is TGTGCCACCAGTGACCAGGGACGGATCCAAGAGACCCAGTACTTC.

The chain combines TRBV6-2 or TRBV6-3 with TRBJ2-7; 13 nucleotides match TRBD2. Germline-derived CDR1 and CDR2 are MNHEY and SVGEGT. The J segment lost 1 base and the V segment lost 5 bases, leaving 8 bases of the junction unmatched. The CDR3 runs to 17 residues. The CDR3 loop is CASSLRTSGGRSYEQYF. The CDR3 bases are TGTGCCAGCAGTCTCAGGACTAGCGGGGGTCGGTCCTACGAGCAGTACTTC.

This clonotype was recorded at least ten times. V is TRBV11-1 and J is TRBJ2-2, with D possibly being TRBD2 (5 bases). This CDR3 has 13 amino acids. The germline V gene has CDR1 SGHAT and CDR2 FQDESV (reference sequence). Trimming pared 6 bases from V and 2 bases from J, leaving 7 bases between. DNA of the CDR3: TGTGCCAGCAGAGGGAGTAACACCGGGGAGCTGTTTTTT. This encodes CASRGSNTGELFF. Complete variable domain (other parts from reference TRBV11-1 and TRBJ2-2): EAEVAQSPRYKITEKSQAVAFWCDPISGHATLYWYRQILGQGPELLVQFQDESVVDDSQLPKDRFSAERLKGVDSTLKIQPAELGDSAMYLCASRGSNTGELFFGEGSRLTVL.

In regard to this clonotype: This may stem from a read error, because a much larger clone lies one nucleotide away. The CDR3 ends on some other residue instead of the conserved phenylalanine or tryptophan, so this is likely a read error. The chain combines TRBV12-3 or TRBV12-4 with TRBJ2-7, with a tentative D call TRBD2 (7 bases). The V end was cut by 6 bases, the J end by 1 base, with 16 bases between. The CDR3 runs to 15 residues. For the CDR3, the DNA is TGTGCCAGCAGAGGGGGGGGTTGGAGTTCCTACGAGCAGTACTGC. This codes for CASRGGGWSSYEQYC.